This T cell receptor beta chain was profiled in a study of blood T cell repertoires in COVID-19. The wider study: Samples of COVID-19 (acute and convalescent) were obtained from the United States, Italy and Spain.

After removal of 5 bases from V and 0 bases from J, the junction contained 6 bases not matched to a gene. This CDR3 is built from 15 residues. Germline lookup yields CDR1 MNHEY and CDR2 SVGAGI. Cohorts were determined from participant-reported clinical history. The method was immunoSEQ multiplex PCR; TCRdb's version includes in-frame clones alone and lacks a portion of them. The table shows hundreds of thousands of clones, with around 87% occurring only once. This chain uses TRBV6-5 with TRBJ2-7, with 8 bases matching TRBD1. The sequence was collected from a woman between 45 and 65 years old who had recovered from COVID-19. The sequencing input was PBMCs or T cells enriched from blood (not recorded which). The CDR3 sequence: CASSKDRASSYEQYF. CDR3 in DNA: TGTGCCAGCAGTAAGGACAGGGCGAGCTCCTACGAGCAGTACTTC.